These 4 T cell receptor beta chains were sequenced from one sample in a study of cytomegalovirus exposure and HLA in healthy donors. The PCR had 60 Vbeta and 13 Jbeta primers. Using immunoSEQ multiplex PCR, the repertoire was profiled, and TCRdb retains in-frame clones only, with some absent. The sample consists of some 110,000 clones, around 75% of them appearing once. The sample was PBMCs. The receptors shown here come from a man in his forties or fifties in good health and CMV-seronegative.

The chain has TRBV7-9 and TRBJ2-1; possible D gene TRBD1, 5 bases. The CDR3 totals 15 residues. Per germline, CDR1 SEHNR and CDR2 FQNEAQ (reference sequence). V was shortened by 1 base and J by 8 bases, with 15 bases between the two germline ends. CDR3 nucleotides: TGTGCCAGCAGCTTAGGACAGCAAGGTATGGATGAGCAGTTCTTC. Translating it yields CASSLGQQGMDEQFF.

This clone appeared a single time. The V gene is TRBV7-9, the J gene TRBJ2-7; TRBD2 matches at 9 bases. Germline V gene lookup returns CDR1 SEHNR and CDR2 FQNEAQ (reference sequence). Germline trimming cut 4 bases from V and 5 bases from J; bases unmatched to any gene: 18. This CDR3 has 18 residues. The CDR3 here is CASSSTLPSLVAGDEQYF. The CDR3 DNA reads as TGTGCCAGCAGCTCCACGCTCCCCAGTCTGGTAGCGGGAGACGAGCAGTACTTC.

The table lists this clone with a few counts. CDR3 protein: CAGIRTGREKLFF. In DNA form, the CDR3 reads TGTGCCGGAATTAGGACAGGGAGGGAAAAACTGTTTTTT. V usage is TRBV30 and J usage is TRBJ1-4; 8 bases map to TRBD1. This CDR3 has 13 residues. In germline, CDR1 is GTSNPN, CDR2 SVGIG (reference sequence). J gave up 8 bases and V 8 bases, and 10 bases lay outside the gene matches.

V gene TRBV23-1 combines with J gene TRBJ2-7; 9 nucleotides agree with TRBD1. TRBV23-1 is an open reading frame whose function is uncertain. The ends lost 0 bases at V and 0 bases at J; junction bases unmatched: 9. There are 18 residues in the CDR3. For the CDR3, the DNA is TGCGCCAGCAGTCAATCTTTTAGGGACAGGGCGAGCTCCTACGAGCAGTACTTC. The encoded protein is CASSQSFRDRASSYEQYF.